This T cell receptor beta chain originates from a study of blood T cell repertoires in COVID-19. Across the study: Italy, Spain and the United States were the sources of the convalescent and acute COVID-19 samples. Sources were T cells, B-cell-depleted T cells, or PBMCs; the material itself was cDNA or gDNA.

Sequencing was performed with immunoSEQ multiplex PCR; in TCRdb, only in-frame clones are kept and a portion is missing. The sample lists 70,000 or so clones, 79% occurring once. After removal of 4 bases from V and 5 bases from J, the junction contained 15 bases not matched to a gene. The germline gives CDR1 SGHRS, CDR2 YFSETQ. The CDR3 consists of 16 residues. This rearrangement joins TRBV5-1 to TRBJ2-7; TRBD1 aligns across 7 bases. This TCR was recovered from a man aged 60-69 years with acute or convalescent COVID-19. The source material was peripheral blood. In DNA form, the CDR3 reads TGCGCCAGCAGCAGCAATAAACTAGACAGGGACCACGAGCAGTACTTC. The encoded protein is CASSSNKLDRDHEQYF.